One and the same sample provided the 26 T cell receptor beta chains below, sequenced in a study of shared clonotypes between healthy human individuals. Profiled with immunoSEQ multiplex PCR; TCRdb holds only in-frame clones, not every one. The sample lists over a million clones, roughly 96% occurring once. The sample comprised naive CD4+ T cells sorted from blood. As for subset: CD45RA+ positively selected. Every receptor here comes from a man in his thirties or forties in good health.

This clone was detected only once. This sequence joins TRBV11-2 and TRBJ2-7; 7 bases match TRBD2. This CDR3 contains 14 residues. Per germline, CDR1 SGHAT and CDR2 FQNNGV. Trimming cost V 1 base and J 4 bases; bases outside gene matches: 4. CDR3 coding DNA: TGTGCCAGCAGCTTAGTAACCGGGGGGTACGAGCAGTACTTC. This translates into CASSLVTGGYEQYF.

The chain couples TRBV11-2 to TRBJ2-2; a possible D gene is TRBD1 (5 bases). The V gene's germline CDR1 is SGHAT and CDR2 FQNNGV. V was clipped by 5 bases and J by 7 bases, with 11 bases between them. The CDR3 consists of 13 residues. The CDR3 here is CASSAGYGGELFF. The CDR3 bases are TGTGCCAGCAGCGCAGGGTACGGCGGGGAGCTGTTTTTT.

The V call is TRBV9, the J call TRBJ2-1, with TRBD2 matching 9 bases. There are 16 residues in the CDR3. V dropped 0 bases and J dropped 4; count of bases not matched to a gene: 5. The germline CDR1 and CDR2 sequences are SGDLS and YYNGEE. The CDR3 sequence: CASSVVTTSGYNEQFF. In DNA, the CDR3 is TGTGCCAGCAGCGTAGTAACGACTAGCGGATACAATGAGCAGTTCTTC. The full variable domain, its missing parts supplied by reference TRBV9 and TRBJ2-1, is DSGVTQTPKHLITATGQRVTLRCSPRSGDLSVYWYQQSLDQGLQFLIQYYNGEERAKGNILERFSAQQFPDLHSELNLSSLELGDSALYFCASSVVTTSGYNEQFFGPGTRLTVL.

To note about this clone: Other nucleotide sequences from this sample produce the same CDR3. V usage is TRBV28 and J usage is TRBJ1-2; a possible D gene is TRBD1 (6 bases). The CDR3 spans 13 residues. Per the germline V gene, CDR1 is MDHEN and CDR2 is SYDVKM. V was trimmed by 2 bases and J by 4 bases, leaving 8 bases between them. CDR3 sequence: CASSLEGGYGYTF. CDR3 coding DNA: TGTGCCAGCAGTTTAGAAGGGGGCTATGGCTACACCTTC.

The genes are TRBV9 and TRBJ2-3; the match to TRBD2 covers 7 bases. Germline CDR1 reads SGDLS; CDR2 reads YYNGEE. The CDR3 extends over 15 amino acids. Unmatched junction bases numbered 5, after V lost 0 bases and J lost 4 bases. CDR3 in amino acids: CASSVDQGRADTQYF. The CDR3 DNA follows: TGTGCCAGCAGCGTAGATCAAGGGAGGGCAGATACGCAGTATTTT.

This clone was detected once. The genes are TRBV5-4 and TRBJ2-7; 8 positions agree with TRBD2. This CDR3 is 15 amino acids long. With V trimmed by 4 bases and J by 6 bases, 12 bases remained unmatched. Germline V CDR1 and CDR2: SGHNT, YYREEE (reference sequence). The CDR3 DNA follows: TGTGCCAGCAGCCACCTGGGGAGCGGGAGATCCGAGCAGTACTTC. Translating gives CASSHLGSGRSEQYF.

With regard to this clone: The sample contains more than one DNA sequence encoding this CDR3. The chain combines TRBV5-1 with TRBJ1-1; the match to TRBD1 covers 10 bases. The CDR3 spans 13 residues. V was clipped by 4 bases and J by 5 bases; unmatched bases: 2. In germline, CDR1 is SGHRS, CDR2 YFSETQ. The CDR3 coding sequence is TGCGCCAGCAGCGCGGGACAGGGGACTGAAGCTTTCTTT. It codes for CASSAGQGTEAFF.

V and J are TRBV28 and TRBJ2-3; 10 bases match TRBD1. The CDR3 runs 17 residues. Trimming took 6 bases from V and 3 from J; bases not matched to a gene: 12. CDR1 is MDHEN and CDR2 is SYDVKM in the germline V gene. CDR3 sequence: CASSPGQGRVGTDTQYF. DNA of the CDR3: TGTGCCAGCAGCCCGGGACAGGGGAGGGTCGGTACAGATACGCAGTATTTT.

The table lists this clone with a count of one. The V gene is TRBV5-5, the J gene TRBJ2-7, with D possibly being TRBD1 (6 bases). This CDR3 region has 14 residues. V was clipped by 1 base and J by 3 bases, with 11 bases between them. CDR1 is SGHKS, CDR2 YYEKEE, per germline (reference sequence). Here the CDR3 reads CASSLIQGNYEQYF. The CDR3 DNA reads as TGTGCCAGCAGCTTGATCCAGGGGAACTACGAGCAGTACTTC. Drawing the rest from reference TRBV5-5 and TRBJ2-7, the complete variable domain is DAGVTQSPTHLIKTRGQQVTLRCSPISGHKSVSWYQQVLGQGPQFIFQYYEKEERGRGNFPDRFSARQFPNYSSELNVNALLLGDSALYLCASSLIQGNYEQYFGPGTRLTVT.

V usage is TRBV25-1 and J usage is TRBJ2-1; 8 bases are shared with TRBD1. The germline gives CDR1 MGHDK, CDR2 SYGVNS. J lost 11 bases, V lost 4 bases, and 4 bases had no gene match. The CDR3 covers 12 residues. CDR3 DNA: TGTGCCAGCAGTGCAGGGACAGGCCAGCAGTTCTTC. The encoded protein is CASSAGTGQQFF.

CDR3: CASSTSMIDYEQYF. CDR3 bases: TGTGCCAGCAGTACCAGTATGATCGACTACGAGCAGTACTTC. The chain links TRBV11-2 to TRBJ2-7; no clear D. The V end was cut by 6 bases, the J end by 3 bases, with 15 bases between. The CDR3 extends over 14 amino acids. Germline-derived CDR1 and CDR2 are SGHAT and FQNNGV.

The chain uses TRBV18 and TRBJ2-1; 7 bases map to TRBD2. The CDR3 runs to 15 residues. Germline V lookup: CDR1 KGHSH, CDR2 LQKENI. V was clipped by 6 bases and J by 4 bases; unmatched bases: 9. The CDR3 nucleotides are TGTGCCAGCTCCCGAGGTAGCGGGTTGTACAATGAGCAGTTCTTC. Protein: CASSRGSGLYNEQFF.

The chain recombines TRBV28 with TRBJ2-1; TRBD2 matches at 8 bases. CDR3 size: 16 residues. Germline loops: CDR1 MDHEN, CDR2 SYDVKM. Trimming at V came to 0 bases and at J to 6 bases, leaving 7 bases not matched to a gene. Here the CDR3 DNA reads TGTGCCAGCAGTTTATGGAGTCGGGAGGGCGGCAATGAGCAGTTCTTC. It encodes CASSLWSREGGNEQFF.

The chain recombines TRBV11-2 with TRBJ2-7, with D possibly being TRBD2 (5 bases). Germline CDR1 reads SGHAT; CDR2 reads FQNNGV. Trimming removed 3 bases from V and 3 bases from J, with 9 bases in between. The CDR3 runs 13 residues. The chain's CDR3 is CASSLGDYYEQYF. The DNA of the CDR3 is TGTGCCAGCAGCTTGGGCGACTACTACGAGCAGTACTTC.

CDR3 nucleotides: TGCGCCAGCAGCCAAGATCGTGGGACAGGGATTAATAGCAATCAGCCCCAGCATTTT. Residues: CASSQDRGTGINSNQPQHF. V gene TRBV4-1 combines with J gene TRBJ1-5; 9 nucleotides match TRBD1. The V and J ends lost 0 bases and 0 bases, in that order; junction bases with no gene match: 9. The CDR3 has 19 residues. CDR1 and CDR2 (germline): MGHRA, YSYEKL.

The chain combines TRBV27 with TRBJ1-1; no definite D call. V lost 2 bases and J lost 5, with 15 bases in between. Germline assignment: CDR1 MNHEY and CDR2 SMNVEV (reference sequence). This CDR3 has 15 residues. The CDR3 region is CASSLITARRTEAFF. The CDR3 DNA sequence: TGTGCCAGCAGTTTAATTACAGCCAGGAGGACTGAAGCTTTCTTT.

The J gene is TRBJ2-7, the V gene TRBV6-6, with D possibly being TRBD1 or TRBD2 (6 bases each). The ends were cut back, 6 bases at V and 4 bases at J, with 13 bases in the middle. The CDR3 has 13 amino acids. From germline, CDR1 is MNHNY and CDR2 SVGAGI (reference sequence). CDR3 sequence: CASRTRRGYEQYF. Here the CDR3 DNA reads TGTGCCAGCAGGACACGGAGGGGGTACGAGCAGTACTTC.

The V call is TRBV28, the J call TRBJ2-1; D not resolved. V was pared by 4 bases and J by 1 base, with 8 bases between. The CDR3 has 14 residues. Germline CDR1 and CDR2: MDHEN and SYDVKM. The CDR3 bases are TGTGCCAGCAGTTGGGCAATTTCCTACAATGAGCAGTTCTTC. Amino acid sequence: CASSWAISYNEQFF.

The chain joins TRBV11-2 to TRBJ1-2; D is unclear. The V end lost 5 bases, the J end lost 9 bases, and 22 bases lay between the germline ends. Germline values: CDR1 SGHAT, CDR2 FQNNGV. CDR3 size: 15 residues. As DNA, the CDR3 is TGTGCCAGCAGCCTCCTGGGCGTACTCACGGGTAGCTACACCTTC. It translates to CASSLLGVLTGSYTF.

The V call is TRBV11-3, the J call TRBJ2-2; D is unclear. The CDR3 spans 12 residues. Germline loops: CDR1 SGHNT, CDR2 YENEEA. The germline V and J ends were trimmed by 3 bases and 5 bases, with 4 bases remaining between them. The CDR3 DNA reads as TGTGCCAGCAGCTTTTATACCGGGGAGCTGTTTTTT. Amino acid sequence: CASSFYTGELFF.

The rearrangement links TRBV18 to TRBJ2-2; 13 bases map to TRBD2. Germline CDR1 and CDR2: KGHSH and LQKENI. The CDR3 consists of 18 residues. The ends lost 6 bases at V and 0 bases at J; junction bases unmatched: 7. The CDR3 here is CASSRTSGSPANTGELFF. As DNA, the CDR3 is TGTGCCAGCTCGCGGACTAGCGGGAGCCCCGCGAACACCGGGGAGCTGTTTTTT. Based on the CDR3 plus reference TRBV18 and TRBJ2-2, the full variable domain is NAGVMQNPRHLVRRRGQEARLRCSPMKGHSHVYWYRQLPEEGLKFMVYLQKENIIDESGMPKERFSAEFPKEGPSILRIQQVVRGDSAAYFCASSRTSGSPANTGELFFGEGSRLTVL.

The chain uses TRBV2 and TRBJ2-2; the match to TRBD1 covers 7 bases. V shed 7 bases, J shed 6 bases, and the junction held 5 bases outside the gene matches. The CDR3 is 13 residues long. The germline V gene has CDR1 SNHLY and CDR2 FYNNEI. The CDR3 loop reads CASTDRESGELFF. As DNA, the CDR3 is TGTGCCAGCACCGACAGGGAATCCGGGGAGCTGTTTTTT.

Details on this clone: Other DNA sequences of this sample code for an identical CDR3. This chain links TRBV18 with TRBJ2-5; D may be TRBD1 or TRBD2 (6 bases each). Germline assignment: CDR1 KGHSH and CDR2 LQKENI. This CDR3 comprises 14 residues. V was clipped by 0 bases and J by 5 bases, with 10 bases between them. The CDR3: CASSPPGGRETQYF. The CDR3 DNA reads TGTGCCAGCTCACCACCGGGGGGCCGGGAGACCCAGTACTTC.

CDR3 nucleotide sequence: TGTGCCAGCTCGCTCAGGGACCTAGCGGTCCAAGAGACCCAGTACTTC. Translated: CASSLRDLAVQETQYF. The chain links TRBV18 to TRBJ2-5; 7 bases are shared with TRBD2. CDR3 size: 16 residues. After removal of 6 bases from V and 1 base from J, the junction contained 11 bases not matched to a gene. Germline V lookup: CDR1 KGHSH, CDR2 LQKENI.

This chain uses TRBV5-5 with TRBJ2-7, with a weak D call TRBD1 (6 bases). Per the germline V gene, CDR1 is SGHKS and CDR2 is YYEKEE (reference sequence). The CDR3 is 12 residues long. Trimming cost V 9 bases and J 3 bases, with 13 bases left between them. This chain's CDR3 is CATTGTLYEQYF. The CDR3 region has the DNA TGTGCCACCACCGGGACACTCTACGAGCAGTACTTC.

This sequence joins TRBV7-2 and TRBJ2-3, with 7 bases lining up with TRBD2. The CDR3 extends over 15 amino acids. V lost 5 bases, J lost 0 bases, and 5 bases stayed unmatched. The germline gives CDR1 SGHTA, CDR2 FQGNSA. The CDR3: CASSGPSGSTDTQYF. CDR3 nucleotide sequence: TGTGCCAGCAGCGGACCTAGCGGTAGCACAGATACGCAGTATTTT.